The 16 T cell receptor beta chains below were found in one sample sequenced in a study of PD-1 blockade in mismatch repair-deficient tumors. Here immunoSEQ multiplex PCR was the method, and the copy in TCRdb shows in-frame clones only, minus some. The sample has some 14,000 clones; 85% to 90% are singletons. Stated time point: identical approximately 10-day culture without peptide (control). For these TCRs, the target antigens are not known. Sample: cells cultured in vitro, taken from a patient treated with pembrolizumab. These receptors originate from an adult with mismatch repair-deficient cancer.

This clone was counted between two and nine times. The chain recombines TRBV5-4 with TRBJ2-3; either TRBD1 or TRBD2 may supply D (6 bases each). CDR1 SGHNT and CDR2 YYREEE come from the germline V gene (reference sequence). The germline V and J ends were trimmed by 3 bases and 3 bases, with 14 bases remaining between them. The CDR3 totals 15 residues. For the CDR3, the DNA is TGTGCCAGCAGCTCTCGACTAGGGGGGACAGATACGCAGTATTTT. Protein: CASSSRLGGTDTQYF.

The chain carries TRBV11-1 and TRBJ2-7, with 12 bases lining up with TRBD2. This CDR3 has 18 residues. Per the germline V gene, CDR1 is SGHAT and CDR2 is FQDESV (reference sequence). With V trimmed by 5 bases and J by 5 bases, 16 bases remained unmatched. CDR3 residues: CASSPKMKTSGRTHEQYF. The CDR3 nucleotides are TGTGCCAGCAGCCCGAAAATGAAAACTAGCGGGAGGACCCACGAGCAGTACTTC.

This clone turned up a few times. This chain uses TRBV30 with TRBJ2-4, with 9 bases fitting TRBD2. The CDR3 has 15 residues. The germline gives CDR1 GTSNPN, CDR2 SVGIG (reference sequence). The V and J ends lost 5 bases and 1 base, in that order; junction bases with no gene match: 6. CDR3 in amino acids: CAWGGGLAAKNIQYF. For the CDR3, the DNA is TGTGCCTGGGGGGGAGGACTAGCGGCCAAAAACATTCAGTACTTC.

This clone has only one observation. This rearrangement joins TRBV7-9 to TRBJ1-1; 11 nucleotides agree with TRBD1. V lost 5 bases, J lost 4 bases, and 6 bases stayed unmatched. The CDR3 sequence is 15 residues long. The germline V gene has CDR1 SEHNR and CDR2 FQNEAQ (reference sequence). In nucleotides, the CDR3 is TGTGCCAGCAGCCCTGGGGACAGGGGGTTCACTGAAGCTTTCTTT. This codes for CASSPGDRGFTEAFF.

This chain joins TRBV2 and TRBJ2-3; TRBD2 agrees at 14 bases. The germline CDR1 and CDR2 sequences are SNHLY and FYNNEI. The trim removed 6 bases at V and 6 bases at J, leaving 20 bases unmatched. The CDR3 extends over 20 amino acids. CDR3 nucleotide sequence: TGTGCCAGCAGCCACCCCCTCTGGACTAGCGGGAGGACGCCCCGGGATACGCAGTATTTT. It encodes CASSHPLWTSGRTPRDTQYF.

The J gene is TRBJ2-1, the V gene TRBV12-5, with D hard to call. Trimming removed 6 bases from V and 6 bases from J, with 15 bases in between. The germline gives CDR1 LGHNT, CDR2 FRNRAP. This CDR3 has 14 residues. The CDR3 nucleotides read TGTGCTAGTGGCCTTGAAGGTACCGTCAATGAGCAGTTCTTC. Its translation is CASGLEGTVNEQFF.

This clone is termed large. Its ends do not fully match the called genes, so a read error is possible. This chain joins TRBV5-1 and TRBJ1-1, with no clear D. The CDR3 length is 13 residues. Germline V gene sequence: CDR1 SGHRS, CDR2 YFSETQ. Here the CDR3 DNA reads TGCGCCAGCCGCTTCGACGGGAACACTGAAGCTTTCTTT. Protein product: CASRFDGNTEAFF.

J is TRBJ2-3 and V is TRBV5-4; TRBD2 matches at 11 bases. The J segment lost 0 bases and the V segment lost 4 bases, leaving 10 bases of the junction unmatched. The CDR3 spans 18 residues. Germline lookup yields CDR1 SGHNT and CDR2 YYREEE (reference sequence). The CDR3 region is CASSVGTSGFYSTDTQYF. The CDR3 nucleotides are TGTGCCAGCAGCGTGGGGACTAGCGGCTTCTATAGCACAGATACGCAGTATTTT.

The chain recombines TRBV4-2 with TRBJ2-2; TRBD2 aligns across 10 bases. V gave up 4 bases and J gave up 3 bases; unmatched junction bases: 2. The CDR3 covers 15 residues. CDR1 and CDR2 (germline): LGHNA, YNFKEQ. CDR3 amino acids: CASSPGTSDTGELFF. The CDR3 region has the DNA TGTGCCAGCAGCCCTGGGACTAGCGACACCGGGGAGCTGTTTTTT.

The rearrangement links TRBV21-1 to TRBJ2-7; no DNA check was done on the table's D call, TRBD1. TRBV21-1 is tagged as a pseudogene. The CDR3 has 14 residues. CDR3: CASSPRTAASEQYF. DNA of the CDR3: TGTGCCAGCAGCCCGAGGACAGCGGCAAGCGAGCAGTACTTC.

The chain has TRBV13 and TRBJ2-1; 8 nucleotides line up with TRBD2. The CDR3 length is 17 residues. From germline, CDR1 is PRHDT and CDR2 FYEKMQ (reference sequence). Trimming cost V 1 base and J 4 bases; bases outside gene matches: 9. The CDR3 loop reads CASSLDTSAGAYNEQFF. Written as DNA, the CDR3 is TGTGCCAGCAGCTTAGATACTTCAGCGGGGGCTTACAATGAGCAGTTCTTC.

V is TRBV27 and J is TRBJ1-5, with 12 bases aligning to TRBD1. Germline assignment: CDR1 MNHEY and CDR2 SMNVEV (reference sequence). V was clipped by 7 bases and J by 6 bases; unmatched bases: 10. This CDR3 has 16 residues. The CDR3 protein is CASNPGDRGLGQPQHF. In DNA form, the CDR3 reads TGTGCCAGCAACCCGGGGGACAGGGGGCTCGGTCAGCCCCAGCATTTT.

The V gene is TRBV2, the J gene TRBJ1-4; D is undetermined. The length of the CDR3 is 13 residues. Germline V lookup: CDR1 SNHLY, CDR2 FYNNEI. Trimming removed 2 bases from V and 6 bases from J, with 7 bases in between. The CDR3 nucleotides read TGTGCCAGCAGTGAACAACCCGATGAAAAACTGTTTTTT. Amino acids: CASSEQPDEKLFF.

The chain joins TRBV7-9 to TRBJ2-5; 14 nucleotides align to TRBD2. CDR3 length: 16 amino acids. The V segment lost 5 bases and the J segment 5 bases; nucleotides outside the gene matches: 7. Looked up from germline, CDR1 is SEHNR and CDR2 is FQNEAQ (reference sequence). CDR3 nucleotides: TGTGCCAGCAGCCCGAGACTAGCGGGAGGGCCGGAGACCCAGTACTTC. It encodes CASSPRLAGGPETQYF.

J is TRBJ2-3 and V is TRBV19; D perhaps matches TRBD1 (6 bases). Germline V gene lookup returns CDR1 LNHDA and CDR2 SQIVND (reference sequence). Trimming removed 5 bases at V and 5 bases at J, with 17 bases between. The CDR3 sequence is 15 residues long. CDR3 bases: TGTGCCAGTAGTCTTGGAACAGGGTGGGGAGATACGCAGTATTTT. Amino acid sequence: CASSLGTGWGDTQYF.

The CDR3 nucleotides read TGCGCCAGCAGCCGCGGAGAGTTCCAAGAGACCCAGTACTTC. It specifies CASSRGEFQETQYF. The chain links TRBV5-1 to TRBJ2-5; D unclear. Trimming removed 4 bases at V and 1 base at J, with 11 bases between. This CDR3 is 14 amino acids long. The germline V gene has CDR1 SGHRS and CDR2 YFSETQ. Full variable domain (missing parts from reference TRBV5-1 and TRBJ2-5): KAGVTQTPRYLIKTRGQQVTLSCSPISGHRSVSWYQQTPGQGLQFLFEYFSETQRNKGNFPGRFSGRQFSNSRSEMNVSTLELGDSALYLCASSRGEFQETQYFGPGTRLLVL.